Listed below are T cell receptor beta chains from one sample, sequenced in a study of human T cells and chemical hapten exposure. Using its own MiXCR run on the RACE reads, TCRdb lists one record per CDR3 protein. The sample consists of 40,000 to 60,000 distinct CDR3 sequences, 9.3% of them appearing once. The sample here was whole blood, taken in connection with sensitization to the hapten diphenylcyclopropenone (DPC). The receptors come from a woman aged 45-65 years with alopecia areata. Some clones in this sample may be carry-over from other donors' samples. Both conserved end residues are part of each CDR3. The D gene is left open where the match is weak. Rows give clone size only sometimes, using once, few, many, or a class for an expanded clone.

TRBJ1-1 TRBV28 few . TGTGCCAGCAGAGGCCTTTTCGGGGGGGCCACTGAAGCTTTCTTT CASRGLFGGATEAFF
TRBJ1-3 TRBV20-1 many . TGCAGTGCTAGGCGGGACTCTGGAAACACCATATATTTT CSARRDSGNTIYF
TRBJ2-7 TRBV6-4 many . TGTGCCAGCAGTGACATAAAGGCGGGCTATTCGCCCTACGAGCAGTACTTC CASSDIKAGYSPYEQYF
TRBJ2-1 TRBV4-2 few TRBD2 TGTGCCAGCAGCCAGCCGGGACTAGCGGGCAGTAGCTCCTACAATGAGCAGTTCTTC CASSQPGLAGSSSYNEQFF
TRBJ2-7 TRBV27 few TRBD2 TGTGCCAGCAGTAATCTAGCGGGAGGTCTGCACGAGCAGTACTTC CASSNLAGGLHEQYF
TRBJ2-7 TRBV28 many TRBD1 TGTGCCAGCAGGGGACAGGGGCGGGGCGAGCAGTACTTC CASRGQGRGEQYF
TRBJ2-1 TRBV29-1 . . TGCAGCGCCCTAACCTACAATGAGCAGTTCTTC CSALTYNEQFF
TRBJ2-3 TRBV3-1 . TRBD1 TGTGCCAGCACCCCCCGGACAGGGGTAGCAGATACGCAGTATTTT CASTPRTGVADTQYF
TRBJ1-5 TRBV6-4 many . TGTGCCAGCAGTGAACAAAATCAGCCCCAGCATTTT CASSEQNQPQHF
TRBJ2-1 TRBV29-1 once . TGCAGCGTTGGACAGGCCTCCTACAATGAGCAGTTCTTC CSVGQASYNEQFF
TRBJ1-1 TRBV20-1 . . TGCAGTGCTAGTTGGCAGACCAACACTGAAGCTTTCTTT CSASWQTNTEAFF
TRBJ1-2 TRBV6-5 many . TGTGCCAGCAGAGCGGGTCGACAGGAAAACTATGGCTACACCTTC CASRAGRQENYGYTF
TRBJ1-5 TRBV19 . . TGTGCCAGTAGTTCCCCGGGGGTGGGCAATCAGCCCCAGCATTTT CASSSPGVGNQPQHF
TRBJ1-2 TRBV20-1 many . TGCAGTGCTAGAGTAGACGGGGCTAACTATGGCTACACCTTC CSARVDGANYGYTF
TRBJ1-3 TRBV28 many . TGTGCCAGCAGACGCTACAACACCATATATTTT CASRRYNTIYF
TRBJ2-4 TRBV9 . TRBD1 TGTGCCAGCAGCTCGTGGGACAGGGACACCAAAAACATTCAGTACTTC CASSSWDRDTKNIQYF
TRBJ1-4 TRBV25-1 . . TGTGCCAGCAGTCCCGGGACTCATCTTAATGAAAAACTGTTTTTT CASSPGTHLNEKLFF
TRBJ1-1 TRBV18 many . TGCGCCAGCTCACGGCAGGAGACTGAAGCTTTCTTT CASSRQETEAFF
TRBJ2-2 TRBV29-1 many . TGCAGCGTTGCCAGGGGTTCCGGGGAGCTGTTTTTT CSVARGSGELFF
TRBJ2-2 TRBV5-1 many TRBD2 TGCGCCAGCAGCGCGGGACTAGCGGGCGAGCTGTTTTTT CASSAGLAGELFF
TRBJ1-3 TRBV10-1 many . TGCGCCAGCAGTGAGTCTATGCGGGGCTCTGGAAACACCATATATTTT CASSESMRGSGNTIYF
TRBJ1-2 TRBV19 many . TGTGCCAGTAGTCGTGGGTTTCGAGATGGCTACACCTTC CASSRGFRDGYTF
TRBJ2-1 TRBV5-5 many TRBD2 TGTGCCAGCAGCCGCCTAGTAGCGGGAGTCTCCTACAATGAGCAGTTCTTC CASSRLVAGVSYNEQFF
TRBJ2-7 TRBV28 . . TGTGCCAGCAGTTTGTCTGGTTATCTCTACGAGCAGTACTTC CASSLSGYLYEQYF
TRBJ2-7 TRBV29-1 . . TGCAGCGTTGATGATGGGGGAAGGGGCTACGAGCAGTACTTC CSVDDGGRGYEQYF
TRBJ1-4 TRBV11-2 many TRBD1 TGTGCCAGCAGCTCCGTTTGGACAGGTGAAAAACTGTTTTTT CASSSVWTGEKLFF
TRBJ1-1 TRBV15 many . TGTGCCACCAGCAGAGTAAGGGGCGCGAACACTGAAGCTTTCTTT CATSRVRGANTEAFF
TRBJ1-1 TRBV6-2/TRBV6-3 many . TGTGCCAGCAGTTATTGGGAAGACCTCCCGCAGAACACTGAAGCTTTCTTT CASSYWEDLPQNTEAFF
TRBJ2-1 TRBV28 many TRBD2 TGTGCCAGCAGATGGGCGGGAGGGAATAATGAGCAGTTCTTC CASRWAGGNNEQFF
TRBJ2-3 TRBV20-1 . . TGCAGTGTGGTCAGCACAGATACGCAGTATTTT CSVVSTDTQYF
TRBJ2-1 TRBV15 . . TGTGCCACCAGCCAACTTAGAGGGGAGCCCTACAATGAGCAGTTCTTC CATSQLRGEPYNEQFF
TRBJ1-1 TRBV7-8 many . TGTGCCAGCAGCCCCAACGGGAACACTGAAGCTTTCTTT CASSPNGNTEAFF
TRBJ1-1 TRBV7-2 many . TGTGCCAGCAGCTTAGGCGGCAGTTACACTGAAGCTTTCTTT CASSLGGSYTEAFF
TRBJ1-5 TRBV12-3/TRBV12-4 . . TGTGCCAGCAGTTTAATTTGGGTTGACAATCAGCCCCAGCATTTT CASSLIWVDNQPQHF
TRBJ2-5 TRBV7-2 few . TGTGCCAGCAGCCAGCCCAATCCGGAGACCCAGTACTTC CASSQPNPETQYF
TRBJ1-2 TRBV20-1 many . TGCAGTGCGATAATAACCGGGGGACGGTATGGCTACACCTTC CSAIITGGRYGYTF
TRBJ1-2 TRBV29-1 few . TGCAGCGTTGAACCTCTGGGTCTTAACTATGGCTACACCTTC CSVEPLGLNYGYTF
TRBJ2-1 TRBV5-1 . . TGCGCCAGCAGCTTGGGTCGCGCGAGCTCCTACAATGAGCAGTTCTTC CASSLGRASSYNEQFF
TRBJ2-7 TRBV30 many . TGTGCCTGGTCGGGGGATAACTCCTACGAGCAGTACTTC CAWSGDNSYEQYF
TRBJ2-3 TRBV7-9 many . TGTGCCAGCAATCGTATTGGGGCGCCTCAACGAGATACGCAGTATTTT CASNRIGAPQRDTQYF
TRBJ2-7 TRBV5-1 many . TGCGCCAGCAGCTTGGATTACAGGGTCGAGTACGAGCAGTACTTC CASSLDYRVEYEQYF
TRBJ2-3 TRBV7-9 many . TGTGCCAGCAACGTCGGAGATAATACGCAGTATTTT CASNVGDNTQYF
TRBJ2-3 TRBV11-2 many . TGTGCCAGCAGCTTAGTTACGCAGTTCACAGATACGCAGTATTTT CASSLVTQFTDTQYF
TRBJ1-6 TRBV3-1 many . TGTGCCAGCAGCCCAGCTAGAAATTCACCCCTCCACTTT CASSPARNSPLHF
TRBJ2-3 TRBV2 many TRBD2 TGTGCCAGCAGTGAGGGGGAGGGCCCCACAGATACGCAGTATTTT CASSEGEGPTDTQYF
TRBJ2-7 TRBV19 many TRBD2 TGTGCCAGTAGTCTCCCCGGGACTAGGGACTACGAGCAGTACTTC CASSLPGTRDYEQYF
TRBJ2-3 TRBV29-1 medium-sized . TGCAGCGTTGAGGTTAGCGGATCTAGCACAGATACGCAGTATTTT CSVEVSGSSTDTQYF
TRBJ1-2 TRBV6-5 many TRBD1 TGTGCCAGCAGTTACAGCCCAGGGGGCCAGAGTGGCTACACCTTC CASSYSPGGQSGYTF
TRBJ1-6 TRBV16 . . TGTGCCAGCAGCCAAAATAATTCACCCCTCCACTTT CASSQNNSPLHF
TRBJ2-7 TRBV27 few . TGTGCCAGCAGCCCGGACAGTGGGGTCTACGAGCAGTACTTC CASSPDSGVYEQYF
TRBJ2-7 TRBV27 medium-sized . TGTGCCAGCAGTTTCGGCGGCGCCACCTACGAGCAGTACTTC CASSFGGATYEQYF
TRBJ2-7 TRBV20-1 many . TGCAGTGCTAGTCAAGTCGGTCTTGGCGTCGGCTACGAGCAGTACTTC CSASQVGLGVGYEQYF
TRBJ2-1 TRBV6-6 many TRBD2 TGTGCCAGCAGCGCACTAGCGACAGACAATGAGCAGTTCTTC CASSALATDNEQFF
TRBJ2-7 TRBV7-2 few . TGTGCCAGCAGCCTATTTAGTAGGGGTTTTAGCTCCTACGAGCAGTACTTC CASSLFSRGFSSYEQYF
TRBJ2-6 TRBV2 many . TGTGCCAGCAGGACCACAGGGACTGGGGCCAACGTCCTGACTTTC CASRTTGTGANVLTF
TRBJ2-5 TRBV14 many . TGTGCCAGCAGCCAAGAGGGTTTGGAGACCCAGTACTTC CASSQEGLETQYF